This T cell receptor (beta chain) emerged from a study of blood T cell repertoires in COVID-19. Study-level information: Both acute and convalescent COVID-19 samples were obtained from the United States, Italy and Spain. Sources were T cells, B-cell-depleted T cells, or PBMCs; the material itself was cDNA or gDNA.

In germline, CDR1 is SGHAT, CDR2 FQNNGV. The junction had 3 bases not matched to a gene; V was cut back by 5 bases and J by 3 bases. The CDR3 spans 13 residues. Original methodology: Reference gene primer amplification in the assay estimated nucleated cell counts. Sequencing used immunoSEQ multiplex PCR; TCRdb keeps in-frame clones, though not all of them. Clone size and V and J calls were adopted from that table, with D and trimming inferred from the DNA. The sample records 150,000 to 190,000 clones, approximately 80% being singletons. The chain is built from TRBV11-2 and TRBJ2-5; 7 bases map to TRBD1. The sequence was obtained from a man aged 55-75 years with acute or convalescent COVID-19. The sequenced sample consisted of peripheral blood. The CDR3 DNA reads TGTGCCAGCAGCGCAGGACAGGAAGAGACCCAGTACTTC. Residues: CASSAGQEETQYF.